The 29 T cell receptor beta chains reported below all come from one sample, sequenced in a study of cytotoxic CD8 clonotypes in ibrutinib-treated CLL. Assay used: immunoSEQ multiplex PCR; TCRdb lists only in-frame clones, some missing. The repertoire holds 50,000 to 60,000 clones, with around four fifths as singletons. Sequenced material: PBMCs, taken after 24 months of ibrutinib treatment. Every receptor here comes from a human donor with chronic lymphocytic leukemia.

This chain links TRBV7-6 with TRBJ2-1, with TRBD1 matching 8 bases. Germline lookup yields CDR1 SGHVS and CDR2 FNYEAQ. The CDR3 spans 13 residues. Trimming removed 4 bases from V and 6 bases from J; junction bases left unmatched: 2. CDR3 region: CASSSGQGNEQFF. The DNA of the CDR3 is TGTGCCAGCAGCTCCGGACAGGGCAATGAGCAGTTCTTC.

The V and J genes are TRBV9 and TRBJ2-7, with 11 bases aligning to TRBD2. This CDR3 region has 16 residues. Germline V lookup: CDR1 SGDLS, CDR2 YYNGEE. J lost 2 bases, V lost 0 bases, and 4 bases had no gene match. The CDR3 nucleotides read TGTGCCAGCAGCGTAGGCCTAGCGGGAGGACCCTACGAGCAGTACTTC. This encodes CASSVGLAGGPYEQYF.

The V gene is TRBV6-6, the J gene TRBJ2-7; 12 bases align to TRBD2. V was clipped by 4 bases and J by 0 bases; unmatched bases: 4. This CDR3 contains 16 residues. Germline CDR1 reads MNHNY; CDR2 reads SVGAGI (reference sequence). The CDR3 reads CASSSRTSGISYEQYF. CDR3 bases: TGTGCCAGCAGTTCCAGGACTAGCGGGATCTCCTACGAGCAGTACTTC.

This chain joins TRBV28 and TRBJ2-3, with TRBD2 as a possible D gene (6 bases). V was cut by 6 bases and J by 6 bases, with 22 bases left in between. The CDR3 sequence is 16 residues long. Germline CDR1 is MDHEN and CDR2 is SYDVKM. CDR3 bases: TGTGCCAGCAGCGAACCTAAGACGGGAGAAAGTGATACGCAGTATTTT. It specifies CASSEPKTGESDTQYF.

The V gene is TRBV9, the J gene TRBJ2-1; the D gene could be TRBD1 or TRBD2 (6 bases each). This CDR3 spans 14 amino acids. Germline lookup yields CDR1 SGDLS and CDR2 YYNGEE. V was pared by 0 bases and J by 10 bases, with 14 bases between. The CDR3 loop is CASSVGTGTHEQFF. The DNA of the CDR3 is TGTGCCAGCAGCGTAGGAACAGGGACTCACGAGCAGTTCTTC.

The chain links TRBV28 to TRBJ1-5, with 8 bases that match TRBD1. This CDR3 is built from 17 residues. Germline values: CDR1 MDHEN, CDR2 SYDVKM. The V and J ends lost 3 bases and 8 bases, in that order; junction bases with no gene match: 15. CDR3 sequence (DNA): TGTGCCAGCAGTTTTCTCTCCTCGGACAGGGCGGGGGAGCCCCAGCATTTT. Protein sequence: CASSFLSSDRAGEPQHF.

The rearrangement joins TRBV2 to TRBJ1-2, with a tentative D call TRBD1 (5 bases). The germline gives CDR1 SNHLY, CDR2 FYNNEI. Between the trimmed V and J ends, which lost 3 bases and 1 base, there was a span of 12 bases. The CDR3 runs 15 residues. The CDR3 here is CASSENAGLNYGYTF. DNA for the CDR3: TGTGCCAGCAGTGAGAATGCAGGGCTTAACTATGGCTACACCTTC. The variable domain in full, completed from reference TRBV2 and TRBJ1-2, reads EPEVTQTPSHQVTQMGQEVILRCVPISNHLYFYWYRQILGQKVEFLVSFYNNEISEKSEIFDDQFSVERPDGSNFTLKIRSTKLEDSAMYFCASSENAGLNYGYTFGSGTRLTVV.

The genes are TRBV10-1 and TRBJ1-1; D not certain. The CDR3 length is 13 residues. Between the trimmed V and J ends, which lost 3 bases and 2 bases, there was a span of 7 bases. CDR1 and CDR2 from the germline V gene are WNHNN and SYGVQD (reference sequence). Here the CDR3 DNA reads TGCGCCAGCAGTGACCCCCCAAACACTGAAGCTTTCTTT. Translation gives CASSDPPNTEAFF.

This chain joins TRBV19 and TRBJ1-5; D gene uncertain. The V end lost 6 bases, the J end lost 0 bases, and 12 bases lay between the germline ends. This CDR3 has 15 residues. CDR1 and CDR2 from the germline V gene are LNHDA and SQIVND (reference sequence). DNA for the CDR3: TGTGCCAGTAGACTGAGACAAACTAGCAATCAGCCCCAGCATTTT. Translated, it gives CASRLRQTSNQPQHF.

The V and J genes are TRBV5-1 and TRBJ2-7; no definite D call. The CDR3 has 14 amino acids. The V gene's germline CDR1 is SGHRS and CDR2 YFSETQ. V was shortened by 4 bases and J by 3 bases, with 14 bases between the two germline ends. The CDR3 DNA is TGCGCCAGCAGCCTAGACCCGCGCAACTACGAGCAGTACTTC. This encodes CASSLDPRNYEQYF.

The chain is built from TRBV9 and TRBJ2-1, with 9 bases lining up with TRBD2. V was clipped by 3 bases and J by 5 bases; unmatched bases: 6. Germline CDR1 SGDLS, CDR2 YYNGEE. CDR3 length equals 15 residues. Here the CDR3 DNA reads TGTGCCAGCAGCGCAGGGACTAGCAGAAACAATGAGCAGTTCTTC. It is translated as CASSAGTSRNNEQFF.

This clone showed up just once. The gene calls are TRBV2 and TRBJ2-1; no clear D. Germline V gives CDR1 SNHLY, CDR2 FYNNEI. The CDR3 sequence is 13 residues long. V shed 10 bases and J shed 3 bases, with 13 bases lying between them. The CDR3 DNA sequence: TGTGCCACCCAAGATCTAGGCTACAATGAGCAGTTCTTC. It translates to CATQDLGYNEQFF.

The gene calls are TRBV5-4 and TRBJ2-1, with a weak D call TRBD2 (5 bases). There are 16 residues in the CDR3. Germline V CDR1 and CDR2: SGHNT, YYREEE (reference sequence). Trimming stripped 0 bases from V and 0 bases from J, with 10 bases between. The CDR3 here is CASSLAGVNSYNEQFF. CDR3 coding DNA: TGTGCCAGCAGCTTGGCCGGGGTAAACTCCTACAATGAGCAGTTCTTC.

The V and J genes are TRBV19 and TRBJ1-5; 12 bases line up with TRBD1. The J segment lost 6 bases and the V segment lost 4 bases, leaving 7 bases of the junction unmatched. Germline lookup yields CDR1 LNHDA and CDR2 SQIVND (reference sequence). This CDR3 contains 16 residues. The CDR3 DNA reads TGTGCCAGTAGTACAGGGACAGGGGGCTCGTTTCAGCCCCAGCATTTT. Amino acids: CASSTGTGGSFQPQHF.

In this sample, this clone turned up once. The V and J genes are TRBV27 and TRBJ2-7; 7 nucleotides match TRBD2. CDR3 length: 16 amino acids. Germline V CDR1 and CDR2: MNHEY, SMNVEV (reference sequence). The V and J ends lost 4 bases and 6 bases, in that order; junction bases with no gene match: 15. The CDR3 DNA is TGTGCCAGCAGTTCGTTGCAGGGTTGGCGGGAGCCCGAGCAGTACTTC. Amino acid sequence: CASSSLQGWREPEQYF.

The rearrangement joins TRBV6-1 to TRBJ1-4, with no clear D. Deletions cut 3 bases from V and 8 bases from J, with 19 bases between. CDR1 and CDR2 from the germline V gene are MNHNS and SASEGT. The CDR3 extends over 16 amino acids. The CDR3 DNA reads TGTGCCAGCAGTGATCGCCCCGCCGTGGCACGGGAAAAACTGTTTTTT. Its translation is CASSDRPAVAREKLFF.

This chain joins TRBV7-9 and TRBJ2-7; D call uncertain. CDR1 is SEHNR and CDR2 is FQNEAQ in the germline V gene (reference sequence). The CDR3 is made up of 14 amino acids. Between the trimmed V and J ends, which lost 6 bases and 7 bases, there was a span of 19 bases. CDR3 loop: CASSSSNQLREQYF. The CDR3 nucleotides read TGTGCCAGCAGTTCCTCAAACCAACTTCGGGAGCAGTACTTC.

The chain employs TRBV29-1 and TRBJ1-5, with 7 bases identical to TRBD1. The CDR3 is made up of 15 amino acids. The V gene's germline CDR1 is SQVTM and CDR2 ANQGSEA. J lost 3 bases, V lost 6 bases, and 11 bases had no gene match. The CDR3 nucleotides are TGCAGCGTAAGTCTAGGGACAGATCACAATCAGCCCCAGCATTTT. It is translated as CSVSLGTDHNQPQHF.

The chain couples TRBV7-6 to TRBJ2-5; TRBD1 might be the D (7 bases). Germline lookup yields CDR1 SGHVS and CDR2 FNYEAQ. CDR3 size: 14 residues. V lost 3 bases to trimming and J lost 8 bases, with 16 bases between them. CDR3 residues: CASSFAGQIDTQYF. CDR3 in DNA: TGTGCCAGCAGCTTCGCGGGACAGATTGACACCCAGTACTTC.

The sample holds a few counts of this clone. One end of the junction does not line up with germline, which may come from a read error. V and J are TRBV7-9 and TRBJ2-7, with 7 bases fitting TRBD2. The CDR3 spans 13 residues. Germline V gene lookup returns CDR1 SEHNR and CDR2 FQNEAQ (reference sequence). The CDR3 bases are TGTGCCAGCAGCTTAGGGCTAGCGGTCGAGGAGTACTTC. Protein: CASSLGLAVEEYF.

The chain uses TRBV11-3 and TRBJ2-1; 10 nucleotides match TRBD2. Germline CDR1 and CDR2: SGHNT and YENEEA. With 5 bases clipped from V and 9 bases from J, the junction kept 7 bases outside the gene matches. This CDR3 comprises 14 residues. The CDR3 DNA follows: TGTGCCAGCAGCCTAGCGGGAGATAGGGTTGAGCAGTTCTTC. Its protein product is CASSLAGDRVEQFF. The whole variable domain, filled in from reference TRBV11-3 and TRBJ2-1, reads EAGVVQSPRYKIIEKKQPVAFWCNPISGHNTLYWYLQNLGQGPELLIRYENEEAVDDSQLPKDRFSAERLKGVDSTLKIQPAELGDSAVYLCASSLAGDRVEQFFGPGTRLTVL.

The rearrangement uses TRBV7-9 and TRBJ2-5; D is possibly TRBD1 (6 bases). Germline V gene lookup returns CDR1 SEHNR and CDR2 FQNEAQ (reference sequence). The CDR3 length is 14 residues. Trimming cost V 4 bases and J 1 base, with 10 bases left between them. The CDR3 region has the DNA TGTGCCAGCAGCTACGGACAGCTCCAAGAGACCCAGTACTTC. This encodes CASSYGQLQETQYF.

This chain joins TRBV19 and TRBJ1-4, with 10 bases fitting TRBD1. The CDR3 is 15 amino acids. Looked up from germline, CDR1 is LNHDA and CDR2 is SQIVND (reference sequence). The V and J ends lost 6 bases and 6 bases, in that order; junction bases with no gene match: 7. The CDR3 loop reads CASRPLGTGDEKLFF. The CDR3 DNA follows: TGTGCCAGTAGGCCCTTAGGGACAGGGGATGAAAAACTGTTTTTT.

CDR3 sequence reads: CASREMANTEAFF. In nucleotides, the CDR3 is TGTGCCAGCCGGGAAATGGCGAACACTGAAGCTTTCTTT. The V gene is TRBV6-1, the J gene TRBJ1-1; D remains unclear. In germline, CDR1 is MNHNS, CDR2 SASEGT. The V and J ends lost 8 bases and 1 base respectively, with 11 bases between them. The CDR3 sequence is 13 residues long.

The gene calls are TRBV5-1 and TRBJ1-3; possible D gene TRBD1, 6 bases. V was trimmed by 5 bases and J by 1 base, leaving 10 bases between them. Germline V gene data show CDR1 as SGHRS and CDR2 as YFSETQ. The CDR3 runs to 14 residues. As DNA, the CDR3 is TGCGCCAGCAGTCTACAGGGTTCTGGAAACACCATATATTTT. Translated, it gives CASSLQGSGNTIYF.

This chain connects TRBV28 to TRBJ1-2; D gene unclear. Per germline, CDR1 MDHEN and CDR2 SYDVKM. V lost 3 bases, J lost 6 bases, and 11 bases lay in between. The CDR3 has 13 residues. The CDR3 bases are TGTGCCAGCAGTTTTGCCAACCGGGATGGCTACACCTTC. It yields the protein CASSFANRDGYTF.

The DNA of the CDR3 is TGTGCCAGCAGGGGGGCGGGAGTTGGCTACACCTTC. This codes for CASRGAGVGYTF. The chain joins TRBV2 to TRBJ1-2; TRBD1 might be the D (6 bases). CDR3 size: 12 residues. The germline gives CDR1 SNHLY, CDR2 FYNNEI. Deletions cut 6 bases from V and 7 bases from J, with 12 bases between.

The V call is TRBV7-8, the J call TRBJ2-5, with D possibly being TRBD1 or TRBD2 (5 bases each). Germline lookup yields CDR1 SGHVS and CDR2 FQNEAQ. The V and J ends lost 3 bases and 5 bases respectively, with 10 bases between them. This CDR3 region has 13 residues. The CDR3 nucleotides are TGTGCCAGCAGCTTTGGGACCGCGGAGACCCAGTACTTC. Its translation is CASSFGTAETQYF.

The chain uses TRBV5-4 and TRBJ2-1; D gene uncertain. The CDR3 contains 12 residues. Deletions cut 0 bases from V and 8 bases from J, with 6 bases between. The V gene's germline CDR1 is SGHNT and CDR2 YYREEE (reference sequence). The CDR3 region has the DNA TGTGCCAGCAGCTTGGTTCGCGATGAGCAGTTCTTC. Protein product: CASSLVRDEQFF.